Listed here is a single TCR beta chain. Its antigen is unidentified. The table came from immunoSEQ multiplex PCR; TCRdb's copy has only in-frame clones and leaves some out. This table has about 15,000 clones, approximately 90% appearing once. Over chemoradiotherapy, repertoires were sampled more than once. The entry originates in a study of chemoradiotherapy in HPV16-positive cancers. Trimming cost V 4 bases and J 0 bases, with 16 bases left between them. The germline V gene encodes CDR1 MNHNY and CDR2 SVGAGI (reference sequence). The CDR3 loop spans 16 amino acids. Study results and limitations: Only two HPV16-positive patients supplied the functional HPV-specificity definition.

The chain carries TRBV6-6 and TRBJ2-7; D uncertain. This TCR was sampled from a human donor with HPV-associated anogenital cancer. The source material was blood, sampled from a patient who underwent chemoradiotherapy. CDR3 amino acids: CASSSRDKGRSYEQYF. The CDR3, as DNA: TGTGCCAGCAGTTCCCGAGATAAGGGCCGCTCCTACGAGCAGTACTTC.